Below are 10 T cell receptor beta chains sequenced from a single sample in a study of response to subunit inactivated influenza vaccine. MiXCR, run by TCRdb on the RT-PCR reads, gives a single entry per CDR3 protein. Altogether some 800,000 distinct CDR3 sequences are present, 21% being singletons, with the ten largest covering 9.5% to 13%. Source: PBMCs from blood, taken 5 to 6 days after vaccination. The receptors come from a man aged 50 to 59 who received an inactivated influenza vaccine.

This clonotype was picked up a small number of times. This rearrangement joins TRBV5-1 to TRBJ2-3; tentatively, D is TRBD1 or TRBD2 (6 bases each). Germline-derived CDR1 and CDR2 are SGHRS and YFSETQ. V lost 1 base, J lost 2 bases, and 11 bases lay in between. The CDR3 extends over 15 amino acids. The CDR3 nucleotides are TGCGCCAGCAGCTTGTGGGGGGCAGTCACAGATACGCAGTATTTT. This encodes CASSLWGAVTDTQYF.

V gene TRBV20-1 combines with J gene TRBJ2-7; D is unresolved. V was cut by 3 bases and J by 2 bases, with 14 bases left in between. CDR3 size: 14 residues. Germline V CDR1 and CDR2: DFQATT, SNEGSKA (reference sequence). CDR3 sequence: CSASGSRTTYEQYF. CDR3 nucleotide sequence: TGCAGTGCTAGTGGAAGCCGAACTACCTACGAGCAGTACTTC.

The chain combines TRBV7-2 with TRBJ2-1; 9 bases are shared with TRBD2. The CDR3 runs 15 residues. Trimming took 5 bases from V and 4 from J; bases not matched to a gene: 6. Per germline, CDR1 SGHTA and CDR2 FQGNSA. In DNA, the CDR3 is TGTGCCAGCAGCCCCCCGGGACTAGCTTACAATGAGCAGTTCTTC. This translates into CASSPPGLAYNEQFF.

The chain couples TRBV7-3 to TRBJ2-2; unclear D gene. V lost 4 bases and J lost 4, with 7 bases in between. Germline values: CDR1 SGHTA, CDR2 FQGTGA. The length of the CDR3 is 13 residues. The CDR3 nucleotides are TGTGCCAGCAGCTCCAGGATCACCGGGGAGCTGTTTTTT. Residues: CASSSRITGELFF.

This chain joins TRBV7-9 and TRBJ2-2; a weak D match, TRBD1 (5 bases). Deletions cut 4 bases from V and 6 bases from J, with 15 bases between. This CDR3 has 15 residues. Germline V CDR1 and CDR2: SEHNR, FQNEAQ (reference sequence). The CDR3 spells CASSYQLGLAGELFF. CDR3 nucleotide sequence: TGTGCCAGCAGCTATCAACTGGGGCTCGCCGGGGAGCTGTTTTTT.

In its sample, this clonotype was seen a few times. The V call is TRBV5-6, the J call TRBJ2-1; no clear D. V was cut by 0 bases and J by 15 bases, with 13 bases left in between. The CDR3 is 12 amino acids. CDR1 and CDR2 from the germline V gene are SGHDT and YYEEEE. CDR3 coding DNA: TGTGCCAGCAGCTTGGGGGTCAGTATGGGGTTCTTC. Translation: CASSLGVSMGFF. Together with reference TRBV5-6 and TRBJ2-1, the CDR3 gives the full variable domain: DAGVTQSPTHLIKTRGQQVTLRCSPKSGHDTVSWYQQALGQGPQFIFQYYEEEERQRGNFPDRFSGHQFPNYSSELNVNALLLGDSALYLCASSLGVSMGFFGPGTRLTVL.

This chain links TRBV7-2 with TRBJ2-5, with a tentative D call TRBD2 (7 bases). From germline, CDR1 is SGHTA and CDR2 FQGNSA. The CDR3 contains 14 residues. Deletions cut 1 base from V and 6 bases from J, with 12 bases between. The CDR3 bases are TGTGCCAGCAGCTTAGTCGAGGGGGGGAAGACCCAGTACTTC. Protein product: CASSLVEGGKTQYF.

This chain connects TRBV12-3 or TRBV12-4 to TRBJ2-1; D is unresolved. The V end was cut by 3 bases, the J end by 10 bases, with 16 bases between. CDR3 size: 14 residues. CDR3 in amino acids: CASSFRAQRGEQFF. In DNA form, the CDR3 reads TGTGCCAGCAGTTTTAGGGCCCAACGAGGAGAGCAGTTCTTC.

The genes are TRBV11-1 and TRBJ2-7, with D tentatively TRBD1 (5 bases). This CDR3 comprises 12 residues. CDR1 SGHAT and CDR2 FQDESV come from the germline V gene (reference sequence). V shed 5 bases and J shed 5 bases, with 10 bases lying between them. The CDR3 DNA sequence: TGTGCCAGCAGCACCCAGGGAAACGAGCAGTACTTC. Amino acids: CASSTQGNEQYF.

The chain joins TRBV7-2 to TRBJ2-1; D ambiguous. CDR1 and CDR2 (germline): SGHTA, FQGNSA. The CDR3 contains 16 residues. Deletions cut 5 bases from V and 0 bases from J, with 14 bases between. The CDR3 DNA is TGTGCCAGCAGCACGCGGCAGCGAAGCTCCTACAATGAGCAGTTCTTC. Its translation is CASSTRQRSSYNEQFF.